This T cell receptor (beta chain) comes out of a study of CD8 T cells in Susac syndrome. With random hexamers, reverse transcription was performed on about 0.45 to 1 ug of RNA. An immunoSEQ multiplex PCR generated amplified TCR beta CDR3 products spanning 54 Vbeta and 13 Jbeta. TCRdb reprocessed the immunoSEQ multiplex PCR reads via MiXCR and lists one record per CDR3 protein. Among about 140,000 distinct CDR3 sequences listed, 94% were seen once. TCR beta sequences were obtained from blood CD8+ and CD4+ T cells. Healthy donors were controls matched for age and sex. Bulk CD8+ and CD4+ cells came from magnetic negative isolation; CD8+ TEMRA by FACS. The V gene's germline CDR1 is LNHNV and CDR2 YYDKDF (reference sequence). The CDR3 has 16 residues. V was shortened by 3 bases and J by 2 bases, with 17 bases between the two germline ends.

The sequenced sample consisted of CD8+ T cells from PBMCs. This clonotype was sampled from a human donor in good health. J is TRBJ2-7 and V is TRBV15; D tentatively fits TRBD1 or TRBD2 (5 bases each). In nucleotides, the CDR3 is TGTGCCACCAGCAGGGTCCCCCGGGACGCAGCCTACGAGCAGTACTTC. Translating it yields CATSRVPRDAAYEQYF.